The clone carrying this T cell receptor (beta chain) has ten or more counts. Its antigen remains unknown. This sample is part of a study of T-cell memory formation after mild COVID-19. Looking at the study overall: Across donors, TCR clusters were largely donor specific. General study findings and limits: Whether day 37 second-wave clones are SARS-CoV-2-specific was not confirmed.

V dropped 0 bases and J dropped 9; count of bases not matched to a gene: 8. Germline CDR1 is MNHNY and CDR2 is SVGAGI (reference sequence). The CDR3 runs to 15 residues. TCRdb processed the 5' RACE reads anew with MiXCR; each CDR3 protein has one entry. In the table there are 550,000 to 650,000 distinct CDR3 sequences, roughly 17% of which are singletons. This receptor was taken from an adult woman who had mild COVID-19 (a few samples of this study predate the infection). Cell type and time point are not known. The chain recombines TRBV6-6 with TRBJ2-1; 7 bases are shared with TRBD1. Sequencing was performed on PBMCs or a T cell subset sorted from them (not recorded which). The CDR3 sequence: CASSYSGTGASEQFF. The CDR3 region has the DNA TGTGCCAGCAGTTACTCGGGAACAGGGGCTAGTGAGCAGTTCTTC.